Below, one TCR beta chain is given with its context. This clone's antigen is unknown. No base quality values were provided; no much bigger clone lies one nucleotide off. The record originates from a study of shared clonotypes between healthy human individuals (dated by TCRdb to between 2020 and 2021). Some background on the complete study: The cohort comprised a couple of women and a few men aged 18 to 49 years. For each donor, CD4 naive and CD4 memory were each run on three plates, CD8 naive on two plates, and CD8 memory on one plate. To estimate repertoire size and how much clonotype sharing occurs between individuals, the study deeply sequenced the blood TCR repertoires of five healthy adults. Different laboratories and diverse techniques were used to prepare libraries and sequence TCR repertoires, to increase sequencing depth and limit assay-specific biases. Leukapheresis yielded between about 0.85 and 10 billion PBMCs per donor.

What the study reported, not specific to this receptor: When a handful of donors were compared, the shared fraction of clonotypes was roughly 4.8% for naive CD4, around 3.5% for naive CD8, 2% to 2.5% for memory CD4, and 0.35% to 0.4% for memory CD8. Incomplete sequencing was indicated by rarefaction of sorted-subset datasets, despite the large sequencing depth. Sampling was limited to blood, and TCR repertoires in tissue likely differ from TCR repertoires in blood. Naive subsets generally had larger estimated clonotype richness than memory subsets. The genetic and exposure-history diversity represented was limited by the small number of donors. Clonotypes shared by all four sorted-subset donors showed higher generation probabilities than non-shared clonotypes. Based on pairwise subsampling, the degree of clonotype sharing among donors was expected to be affected by sequencing depth.

The CDR3 sequence holds 14 residues, the cysteine and phenylalanine included. Only the CDR3 portion is preserved as DNA: 42 bases, with reading frame beginning at the first base. CDR1 and CDR2, looked up from the germline V gene, are SNHLY and FYNNEI. The junction shows trimming of 6 bases on V and 4 bases on J, and the gene matches do not reach 9 bases of it. Using the deep immunoSEQ assay, TCR CDR3 regions were amplified from genomic DNA by multiplex PCR. Extracted genomic DNA from each cell subset was spread evenly across all wells of several immunoSEQ 96-well plates, with each plate serving as a replicate. For sorted subsets, 200 to 250 ng of genomic DNA, equivalent to 25,000 to 35,000 T cell genomes, went into each replicate PCR. Purified libraries were quantified with a Qubit 3.0 fluorometer, sized on a Bioanalyzer 2100, and re-quantified with the KAPA Library Quantification kit. Every immunoSEQ 96-well plate was sequenced on a separate single-read 150-cycle Illumina NextSeq 550 flow cell. The original pipeline was this. The immunoSEQ output contained only junctional sequences without quality scores, so filtering could not match that applied to full-length reads. Sequences were annotated with PyIR, a Python wrapper for IgBLAST v1.9, using IMGT germline references to assign V/J genes and CDR3. Reads were filtered out if the reads had weak V/J assignments (E-value above 1e-6), no CDR3, stop codons, out-of-frame junctions, or ambiguous translated residues. V3J clonotypes were defined by identical inferred V gene, J gene, and CDR3 amino acid sequence. Percentage overlap between repertoires was calculated by dividing the number of shared unique clonotypes by the size of the smaller repertoire. RTK rarefaction, the Chao1 estimator, and Recon v2.1 estimates of unobserved clonotypes were used to assess repertoire richness. For all TCRbeta clonotypes obtained by the gDNA method from a few donors, generation probabilities were computed with OLGA. TCRdb retrieved this table from immuneACCESS and kept in-frame rearrangements only. Not all clones are present; in checked studies, unresolved V genes account for under half, and no reason is known for the remainder. V and J calls and clone size are copied from that table; D and trimming were computed from the DNA. Recorded for this sample are some 320,000 clones; around 87% of them occurred a single time. Jointly, the top ten make up roughly 16% of the sample.

Donors were healthy HIV-negative adults with no recently reported acute infections or vaccinations. Every donor was a Caucasian adult living in Nashville, Tennessee, USA. The CD8 memory samples were a combination of magnetically selected CD45RO+ cells and CCR7-negative CD45RA+ effector memory (TemRA) cells. Blood was obtained by leukapheresis, after which PBMCs were separated by Ficoll-Histopaque density gradient centrifugation and cryopreserved in liquid nitrogen vapor phase. Analytical flow cytometry was used to check the purity and quantity of every magnetically sorted T cell population. Genomic DNA was isolated from every sorted fraction and measured by UV absorbance on a Nanodrop 2000c.

Sequencing was done on a sample of memory CD8+ T cells sorted from blood. According to the study, the label for this sample's cell subset or site signals: CD45RO+ cells pooled with CCR7-negative TemRA cells. This sequence originates from a man aged 18 to 30 in good health. The chain was built from TRBV2 and TRBJ2-7; 7 bases in the junction line up with TRBD2. In nucleotide form, the sequence is TGTGCCAGCAGACCCTCGGGGGGAAGGTACGAGCAGTACTTC. The resulting protein is CASRPSGGRYEQYF.